The 9 T cell receptor beta chains below were found in one sample sequenced in a study of T cells in localized non-small cell lung cancer. Generated by immunoSEQ multiplex PCR, the TCRdb table keeps only in-frame clones and is missing some. The sample carries around 140,000 clones, about 90% recorded once. The starting material was peripheral blood, obtained before any cancer treatment. The receptors come from a female donor over 55 with stage I lung adenocarcinoma.

This chain joins TRBV7-9 and TRBJ2-7; possible D gene TRBD1, 6 bases. V was pared by 5 bases and J by 5 bases, with 13 bases between. The length of the CDR3 is 13 residues. CDR1 and CDR2 (germline): SEHNR, FQNEAQ (reference sequence). The CDR3 sequence: CASSHRVNHEQYF. Here the CDR3 DNA reads TGTGCCAGCAGCCACAGGGTCAACCACGAGCAGTACTTC.

The chain links TRBV4-1 to TRBJ2-2, with 9 bases lining up with TRBD2. The length of the CDR3 is 15 residues. V was pared by 4 bases and J by 6 bases, with 6 bases of the junction left unmatched. The germline gives CDR1 MGHRA, CDR2 YSYEKL. CDR3 DNA: TGCGCCAGCAGCCGAACTAGCGGGCTCTCCGGGGAGCTGTTTTTT. Translation gives CASSRTSGLSGELFF.

This clone occurred once. The CDR3 nucleotides are TGCGCCAGCAGCCGGTGGGGGGAGTCCAGCTCCTACAATGAGCAGTTCTTC. Its translation is CASSRWGESSSYNEQFF. The chain couples TRBV5-1 to TRBJ2-1; D is possibly TRBD2 (6 bases). This CDR3 is built from 17 residues. Trimming cost V 4 bases and J 0 bases, with 17 bases left between them. Germline assignment: CDR1 SGHRS and CDR2 YFSETQ.

V usage is TRBV7-3 and J usage is TRBJ2-2; 7 nucleotides align to TRBD1. Germline V gene data show CDR1 as SGHTA and CDR2 as FQGTGA. Germline trimming cut 4 bases from V and 2 bases from J; bases unmatched to any gene: 13. The CDR3 is made up of 18 amino acids. CDR3 sequence (DNA): TGTGCCAGCAGCTCGCATGCCCCCGGGACAGAAAACACCGGGGAGCTGTTTTTT. It codes for CASSSHAPGTENTGELFF. Variable domain in full (rest from reference TRBV7-3 and TRBJ2-2): GAGVSQTPSNKVTEKGKYVELRCDPISGHTALYWYRQSLGQGPEFLIYFQGTGAADDSGLPNDRFFAVRPEGSVSTLKIQRTERGDSAVYLCASSSHAPGTENTGELFFGEGSRLTVL.

The J gene is TRBJ1-1, the V gene TRBV4-1; 7 nucleotides agree with TRBD1. CDR1 and CDR2 (germline): MGHRA, YSYEKL. The CDR3 runs to 18 residues. The V and J ends lost 4 bases and 5 bases, in that order; junction bases with no gene match: 19. CDR3 sequence (DNA): TGCGCCAGCAGCCCCCCCCGGCTTGACAGGGCTCCAAGGACTGAAGCTTTCTTT. It yields the protein CASSPPRLDRAPRTEAFF.

The rearrangement uses TRBV10-3 and TRBJ2-7; a weak D match, TRBD2 (6 bases). From germline, CDR1 is ENHRY and CDR2 SYGVKD. This CDR3 comprises 14 residues. Trimming removed 10 bases at V and 3 bases at J, with 19 bases between. The CDR3 bases are TGTGCCAGCTCAACGGGACTGGGGGTCTACGAGCAGTACTTC. Translation gives CASSTGLGVYEQYF.

This sequence joins TRBV5-1 and TRBJ2-7; TRBD2 agrees at 10 bases. CDR3 length: 16 amino acids. V lost 0 bases to trimming and J lost 5 bases; unmatched junction nucleotides: 8. The germline V gene has CDR1 SGHRS and CDR2 YFSETQ. The CDR3 sequence is CASSLGGAGGPDEQYF. In DNA form, the CDR3 reads TGCGCCAGCAGCTTGGGGGGAGCGGGAGGGCCCGACGAGCAGTACTTC.

The sample holds a few counts of this clone. This sequence joins TRBV30 and TRBJ1-1; maybe TRBD1 (5 bases). The CDR3 is 15 amino acids. V was trimmed by 1 base and J by 0 bases, leaving 12 bases between them. Per the germline V gene, CDR1 is GTSNPN and CDR2 is SVGIG (reference sequence). The CDR3 spells CAWSGTSWMNTEAFF. CDR3 bases: TGTGCCTGGAGTGGGACAAGTTGGATGAACACTGAAGCTTTCTTT.

This chain connects TRBV5-1 to TRBJ2-7; 7 nucleotides match TRBD2. The CDR3 length is 15 residues. Looked up from germline, CDR1 is SGHRS and CDR2 is YFSETQ. The V segment lost 2 bases and the J segment 4 bases; nucleotides outside the gene matches: 9. The CDR3 here is CASSFDSGYEYEQYF. CDR3 in DNA: TGCGCCAGCAGCTTCGATAGCGGGTACGAGTACGAGCAGTACTTC.